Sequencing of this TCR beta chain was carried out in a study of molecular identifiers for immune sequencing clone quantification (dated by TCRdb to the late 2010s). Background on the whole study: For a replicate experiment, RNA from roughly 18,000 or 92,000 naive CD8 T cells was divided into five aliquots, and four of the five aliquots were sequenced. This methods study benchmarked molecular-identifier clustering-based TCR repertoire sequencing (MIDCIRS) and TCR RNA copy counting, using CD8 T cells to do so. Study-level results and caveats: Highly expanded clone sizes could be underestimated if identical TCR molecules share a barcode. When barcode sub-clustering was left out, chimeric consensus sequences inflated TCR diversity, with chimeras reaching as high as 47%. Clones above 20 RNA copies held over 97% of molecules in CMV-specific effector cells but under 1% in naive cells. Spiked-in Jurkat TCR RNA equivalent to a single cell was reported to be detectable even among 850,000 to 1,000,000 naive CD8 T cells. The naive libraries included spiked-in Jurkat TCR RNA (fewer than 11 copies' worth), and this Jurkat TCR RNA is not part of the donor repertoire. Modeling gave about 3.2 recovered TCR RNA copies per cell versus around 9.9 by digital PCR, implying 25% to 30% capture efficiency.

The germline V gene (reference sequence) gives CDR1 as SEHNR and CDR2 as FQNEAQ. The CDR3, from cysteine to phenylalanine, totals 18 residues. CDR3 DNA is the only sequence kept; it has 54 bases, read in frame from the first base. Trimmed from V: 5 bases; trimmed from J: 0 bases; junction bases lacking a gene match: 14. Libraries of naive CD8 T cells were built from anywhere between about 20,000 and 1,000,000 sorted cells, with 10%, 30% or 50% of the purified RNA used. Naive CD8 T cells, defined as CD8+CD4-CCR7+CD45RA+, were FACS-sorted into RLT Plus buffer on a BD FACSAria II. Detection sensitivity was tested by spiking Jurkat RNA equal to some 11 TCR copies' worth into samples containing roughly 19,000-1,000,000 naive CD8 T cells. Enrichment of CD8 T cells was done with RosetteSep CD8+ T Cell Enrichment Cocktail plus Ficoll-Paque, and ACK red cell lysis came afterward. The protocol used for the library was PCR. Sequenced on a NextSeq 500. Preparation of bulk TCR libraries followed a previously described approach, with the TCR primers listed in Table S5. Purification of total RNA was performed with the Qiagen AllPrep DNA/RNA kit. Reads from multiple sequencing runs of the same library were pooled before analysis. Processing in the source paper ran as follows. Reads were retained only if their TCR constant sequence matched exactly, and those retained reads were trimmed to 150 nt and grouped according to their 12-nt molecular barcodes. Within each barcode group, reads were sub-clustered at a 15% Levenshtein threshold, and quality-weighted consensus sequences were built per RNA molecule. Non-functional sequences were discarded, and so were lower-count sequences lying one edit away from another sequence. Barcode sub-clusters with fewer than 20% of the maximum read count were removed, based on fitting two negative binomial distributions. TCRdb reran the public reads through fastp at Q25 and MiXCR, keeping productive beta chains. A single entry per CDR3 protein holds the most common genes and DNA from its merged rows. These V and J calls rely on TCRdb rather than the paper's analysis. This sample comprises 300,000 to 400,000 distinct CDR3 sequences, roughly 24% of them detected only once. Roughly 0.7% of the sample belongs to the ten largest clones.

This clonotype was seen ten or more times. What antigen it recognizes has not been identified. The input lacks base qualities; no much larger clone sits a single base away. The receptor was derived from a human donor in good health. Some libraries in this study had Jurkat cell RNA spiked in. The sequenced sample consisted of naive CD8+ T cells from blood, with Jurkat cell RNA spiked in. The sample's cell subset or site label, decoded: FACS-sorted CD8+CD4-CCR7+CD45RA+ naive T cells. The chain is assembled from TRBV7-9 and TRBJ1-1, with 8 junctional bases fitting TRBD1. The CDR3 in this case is CASSPWTGQYLMNTEAFF. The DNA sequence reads TGTGCCAGCAGCCCCTGGACAGGGCAATACTTAATGAACACTGAAGCTTTCTTT.